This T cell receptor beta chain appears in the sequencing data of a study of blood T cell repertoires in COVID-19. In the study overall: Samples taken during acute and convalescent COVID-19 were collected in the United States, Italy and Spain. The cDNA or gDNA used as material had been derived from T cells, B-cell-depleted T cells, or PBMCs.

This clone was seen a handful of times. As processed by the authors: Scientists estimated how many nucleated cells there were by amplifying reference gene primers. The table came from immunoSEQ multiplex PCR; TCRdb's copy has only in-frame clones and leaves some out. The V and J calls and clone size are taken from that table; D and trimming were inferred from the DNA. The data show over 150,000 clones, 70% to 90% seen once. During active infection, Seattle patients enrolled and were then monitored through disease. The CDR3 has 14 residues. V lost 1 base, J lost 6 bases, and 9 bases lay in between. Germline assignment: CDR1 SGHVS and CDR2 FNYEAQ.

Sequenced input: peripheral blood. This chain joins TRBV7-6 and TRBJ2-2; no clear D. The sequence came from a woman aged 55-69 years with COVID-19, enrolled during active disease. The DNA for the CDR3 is TGTGCCAGCAGCTTAGGGTCACTGCCCGGGGAGCTGTTTTTT. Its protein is CASSLGSLPGELFF.